One sample yielded the 24 T cell receptor beta chains listed below, sequenced in a study of blood T cell repertoires in COVID-19. Assay: immunoSEQ multiplex PCR; the TCRdb copy retains only in-frame clones and omits some. Altogether fewer than 500,000 clones are present, 70% to 90% being singletons, with the ten largest covering 0.8% to 0.85%. Sample: peripheral blood. Receptors originate from a man between 18 and 29 years old with COVID-19, enrolled during active disease.

The count of this clone is one. The V and J genes are TRBV2 and TRBJ1-3; D is undetermined. The V end lost 1 base, the J end lost 0 bases, and 7 bases lay between the germline ends. The CDR3 extends over 15 amino acids. Per germline, CDR1 SNHLY and CDR2 FYNNEI. CDR3: CASSEVQISGNTIYF. The CDR3 DNA sequence: TGTGCCAGCAGTGAAGTCCAGATCTCTGGAAACACCATATATTTT.

V and J are TRBV27 and TRBJ2-2; 9 nucleotides align to TRBD1. Unmatched junction bases numbered 5, after V lost 5 bases and J lost 4 bases. Germline CDR1 MNHEY, CDR2 SMNVEV (reference sequence). The CDR3 runs 15 residues. The CDR3 DNA reads as TGTGCCAGCAGTCCTCGGGACAGGGCCACCGGGGAGCTGTTTTTT. Its protein product is CASSPRDRATGELFF.

This sequence joins TRBV11-2 and TRBJ2-7; perhaps TRBD1 as D (5 bases). Germline V CDR1 and CDR2: SGHAT, FQNNGV. V was trimmed by 1 base and J by 5 bases, leaving 12 bases between them. The CDR3 consists of 14 residues. CDR3 sequence reads: CASSLGRGYDEQYF. The CDR3 nucleotides are TGTGCCAGCAGCTTAGGTAGGGGTTACGACGAGCAGTACTTC.

The chain joins TRBV5-4 to TRBJ2-7; D perhaps matches TRBD2 (6 bases). Germline V gene data show CDR1 as SGHNT and CDR2 as YYREEE (reference sequence). The CDR3 extends over 14 amino acids. The germline V and J ends were trimmed by 0 bases and 3 bases, with 10 bases remaining between them. The CDR3 coding sequence is TGTGCCAGCAGCTTGGGCGGGGACCGCTACGAGCAGTACTTC. This gives the protein CASSLGGDRYEQYF.

The chain employs TRBV12-3 or TRBV12-4 and TRBJ2-1; TRBD2 might be the D (7 bases). The CDR3 totals 13 residues. V was shortened by 6 bases and J by 9 bases, with 15 bases between the two germline ends. This CDR3 reads CASSPGGQGEQFF. For the CDR3, the DNA is TGTGCCAGCAGCCCGGGGGGCCAAGGTGAGCAGTTCTTC.

Comments on this clone: The sample carries other DNA sequences with the same CDR3. This chain joins TRBV7-9 and TRBJ2-7; 7 bases are a match to TRBD1. Looked up from germline, CDR1 is SEHNR and CDR2 is FQNEAQ (reference sequence). The V gene end was trimmed by 2 bases and the J gene end by 3 bases; junction bases not matched to a gene: 4. The CDR3 is made up of 14 amino acids. The CDR3 region is CASSLRDRGYEQYF. For the CDR3, the DNA is TGTGCCAGCAGCTTAAGGGACAGAGGCTACGAGCAGTACTTC.

The chain has TRBV2 and TRBJ2-3, with 8 bases matching TRBD1. V was pared by 7 bases and J by 4 bases, with 10 bases of the junction left unmatched. The CDR3 runs 15 residues. The germline CDR1 and CDR2 sequences are SNHLY and FYNNEI. The CDR3 nucleotides read TGTGCCAGCACCATGCAGGGGGCGAAGGCAGATACGCAGTATTTT. Translated: CASTMQGAKADTQYF.

In its sample, this clone was seen a few times. The chain joins TRBV10-2 to TRBJ2-3; D is perhaps TRBD1 (6 bases). Trimming pared 0 bases from V and 2 bases from J, leaving 18 bases between. CDR1 is WSHSY, CDR2 SAAADI, per germline. The CDR3 is made up of 18 amino acids. As DNA, the CDR3 is TGCGCCAGCAGTGAGTCTGATTTCAGGGGTGGAATCACAGATACGCAGTATTTT. Its translation: CASSESDFRGGITDTQYF.

This clone was counted once. This sequence joins TRBV9 and TRBJ2-3; D may be TRBD2 (6 bases). The CDR3 covers 16 residues. CDR1 and CDR2 (germline): SGDLS, YYNGEE. V dropped 3 bases and J dropped 0 bases, with 14 bases sitting between them. The CDR3 DNA reads TGTGCCAGCAGCGCCGGGTTCGCGGGAAGCACAGATACGCAGTATTTT. Encoded protein: CASSAGFAGSTDTQYF.

The CDR3 is CASSSRNSPLHF. The CDR3 DNA follows: TGTGCCAGCAGTTCCCGGAATTCACCCCTCCACTTT. This chain connects TRBV6-6 to TRBJ1-6; no definite D call. Germline CDR1 and CDR2: MNHNY and SVGAGI (reference sequence). V gave up 4 bases and J gave up 7 bases, with 5 bases separating them. There are 12 residues in the CDR3.

The chain employs TRBV10-3 and TRBJ1-1, with D possibly TRBD1 on 5 matching bases. Looked up from germline, CDR1 is ENHRY and CDR2 is SYGVKD. The CDR3 has 12 amino acids. With 6 bases removed from V and 1 base from J, the gap between germline ends came to 6 bases. CDR3 bases: TGTGCCATCAGACAGGAGAACACTGAAGCTTTCTTT. This sequence encodes CAIRQENTEAFF.

The chain is built from TRBV13 and TRBJ1-6; the D is unclear. Germline CDR1 reads PRHDT; CDR2 reads FYEKMQ (reference sequence). The CDR3 is 15 amino acids. V was cut by 5 bases and J by 0 bases, with 8 bases left in between. The CDR3 nucleotides read TGTGCCAGCAGCCTTAGCATCTCCTATAATTCACCCCTCCACTTT. Its protein product is CASSLSISYNSPLHF.

V and J are TRBV5-4 and TRBJ2-1, with 11 bases identical to TRBD2. The V segment lost 4 bases and the J segment 6 bases; nucleotides outside the gene matches: 12. The CDR3 sequence is 17 residues long. The germline CDR1 and CDR2 sequences are SGHNT and YYREEE (reference sequence). The DNA of the CDR3 is TGTGCCAGCAGCCTGACTTCACTAGCGGGAGTACCCAATGAGCAGTTCTTC. Protein product: CASSLTSLAGVPNEQFF.

This chain connects TRBV19 to TRBJ1-1; 7 bases agree with TRBD1. The V gene's germline CDR1 is LNHDA and CDR2 SQIVND (reference sequence). The CDR3 runs to 13 residues. After removal of 3 bases from V and 11 bases from J, the junction contained 9 bases not matched to a gene. The CDR3 spells CASSINLGGRAFF. CDR3 DNA sequence: TGTGCCAGTAGTATCAACTTAGGGGGCAGGGCTTTCTTT.

The chain recombines TRBV4-1 with TRBJ2-7, with 11 bases lining up with TRBD2. The CDR3 consists of 17 residues. The junction had 6 bases not matched to a gene; V was cut back by 0 bases and J by 2 bases. Per germline, CDR1 MGHRA and CDR2 YSYEKL. CDR3 bases: TGCGCCAGCAGCCAAGAGGGGCTAGCGGGGGGTACCTACGAGCAGTACTTC. Translated, it gives CASSQEGLAGGTYEQYF.

The rearrangement uses TRBV12-5 and TRBJ2-5, with 10 bases fitting TRBD1. The junction had 10 bases not matched to a gene; V was cut back by 7 bases and J by 2 bases. CDR1 and CDR2 (germline): LGHNT, FRNRAP. The CDR3 is 16 amino acids. The CDR3 protein is CASDYGTGDGQETQYF. The CDR3 DNA sequence: TGTGCTAGTGACTACGGGACAGGGGACGGTCAAGAGACCCAGTACTTC.

The rearrangement uses TRBV7-9 and TRBJ1-3; D remains unclear. V was shortened by 2 bases and J by 0 bases, with 11 bases between the two germline ends. This CDR3 comprises 16 residues. Germline CDR1 reads SEHNR; CDR2 reads FQNEAQ (reference sequence). The DNA for the CDR3 is TGTGCCAGCAGCTTATCTCTCAGAAGCTCTGGAAACACCATATATTTT. Translation gives CASSLSLRSSGNTIYF.

In the case of this clone: The sample has other DNA sequences that encode this CDR3 too. The J gene is TRBJ2-3, the V gene TRBV9; D call uncertain. The CDR3 is 15 residues long. Trimming removed 0 bases at V and 0 bases at J, with 8 bases between. Germline CDR1 reads SGDLS; CDR2 reads YYNGEE. CDR3: CASSVGISSTDTQYF. The CDR3 DNA reads as TGTGCCAGCAGCGTAGGTATCTCGAGCACAGATACGCAGTATTTT.

J is TRBJ2-3 and V is TRBV2; TRBD2 agrees at 14 bases. The CDR3 spans 15 residues. Trimming took 6 bases from V and 6 from J; bases not matched to a gene: 5. The germline V gene encodes CDR1 SNHLY and CDR2 FYNNEI. The CDR3 sequence is CASSGLAGGGDTQYF. CDR3 bases: TGTGCCAGCAGCGGACTAGCGGGAGGCGGGGATACGCAGTATTTT.

The chain uses TRBV5-1 and TRBJ2-1; the match to TRBD2 covers 7 bases. Germline CDR1 SGHRS, CDR2 YFSETQ. The CDR3 consists of 16 residues. Losses at the gene ends were 2 bases for V and 7 bases for J; bases not matched to a gene: 12. This CDR3 is CASSFGDTGGFNEQFF. The CDR3 DNA reads as TGCGCCAGCAGCTTTGGGGATACGGGAGGTTTTAATGAGCAGTTCTTC.

CDR3 residues: CASSKTGNQPQHF. The CDR3 coding sequence is TGTGCCAGTAGTAAAACAGGGAATCAGCCCCAGCATTTT. The chain carries TRBV19 and TRBJ1-5, with a tentative D call TRBD1 (6 bases). CDR3 length equals 13 residues. CDR1 and CDR2 (germline): LNHDA, SQIVND (reference sequence). V lost 4 bases to trimming and J lost 4 bases, with 8 bases between them.

This clone has only one observation. The gene calls are TRBV7-3 and TRBJ1-1; D is possibly TRBD1 (6 bases). CDR1 and CDR2 (germline): SGHTA, FQGTGA. The V end was cut by 4 bases, the J end by 5 bases, with 17 bases between. This CDR3 spans 15 amino acids. CDR3 sequence: CASSSGVGATTEAFF. The CDR3 region has the DNA TGTGCCAGCAGCTCCGGGGTGGGGGCGACGACTGAAGCTTTCTTT.

This clone appeared a few times. The rearrangement uses TRBV3-1 (or the pseudogene TRBV3-2) and TRBJ1-3; the D is unclear. The ends were cut back, 0 bases at V and 2 bases at J, with 11 bases in the middle. Germline V gene sequence: CDR1 LGHDT, CDR2 YNNKEL (reference sequence). This CDR3 has 16 residues. The CDR3 DNA reads TGTGCCAGCAGCCAAGATCTCTCGGGAGCTGGAAACACCATATATTTT. Residues: CASSQDLSGAGNTIYF.

The chain couples TRBV29-1 to TRBJ1-1; maybe TRBD1 (6 bases). The CDR3 runs to 14 residues. Trimming took 2 bases from V and 1 from J, leaving 11 bases between them. From germline, CDR1 is SQVTM and CDR2 ANQGSEA. The DNA for the CDR3 is TGCAGCGTTGAACCTACAGGGCCGAACACTGAAGCTTTCTTT. Translation gives CSVEPTGPNTEAFF.